These 3 T cell receptor beta chains were all obtained from the same sample, sequenced in a study of blood T cell repertoires in COVID-19. Clones were sequenced by immunoSEQ multiplex PCR, and TCRdb holds only the in-frame ones, with some missing. The table records 130,000 to 150,000 clones, roughly 87% of them present only once. The sequencing input was peripheral blood. The receptor set was obtained from a man between 65 and 79 years old with acute or convalescent COVID-19.

This chain uses TRBV6-4 with TRBJ2-2, with D possibly matching TRBD2 (5 bases). Trimming removed 4 bases at V and 5 bases at J, with 8 bases between. Germline values: CDR1 MRHNA, CDR2 SNTAGT. CDR3 length: 13 residues. CDR3 residues: CASSGGRTGELFF. The CDR3 bases are TGTGCCAGCAGTGGAGGGAGAACCGGGGAGCTGTTTTTT.

This sequence joins TRBV28 and TRBJ1-5, with D maybe TRBD1 (6 bases). Deletions cut 2 bases from V and 5 bases from J, with 13 bases between. CDR3 length: 15 residues. The germline V gene encodes CDR1 MDHEN and CDR2 SYDVKM. The CDR3 is CASSLGGGSDQPQHF. CDR3 in DNA: TGTGCCAGCAGTTTAGGGGGCGGATCCGATCAGCCCCAGCATTTT.

This clone was counted once. The chain couples TRBV9 to TRBJ2-7; the D gene is possibly TRBD1 (5 bases). In germline, CDR1 is SGDLS, CDR2 YYNGEE. V lost 0 bases and J 0 bases, leaving 10 bases between the germline ends. This CDR3 is built from 15 residues. CDR3 DNA sequence: TGTGCCAGCAGCGTAGGGACATCTAGCTCCTACGAGCAGTACTTC. As protein: CASSVGTSSSYEQYF.